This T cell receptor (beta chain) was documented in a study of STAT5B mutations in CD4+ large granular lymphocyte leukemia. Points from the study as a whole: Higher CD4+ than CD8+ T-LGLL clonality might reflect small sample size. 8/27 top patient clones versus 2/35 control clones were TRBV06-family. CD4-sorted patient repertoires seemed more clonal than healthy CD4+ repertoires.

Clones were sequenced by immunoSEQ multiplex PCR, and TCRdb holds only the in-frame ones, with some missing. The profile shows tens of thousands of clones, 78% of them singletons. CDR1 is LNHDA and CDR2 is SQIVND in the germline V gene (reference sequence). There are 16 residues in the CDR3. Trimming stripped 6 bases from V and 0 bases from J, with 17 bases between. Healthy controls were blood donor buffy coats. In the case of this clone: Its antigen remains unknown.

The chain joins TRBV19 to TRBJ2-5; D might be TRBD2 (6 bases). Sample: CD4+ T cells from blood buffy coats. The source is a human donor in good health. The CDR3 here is CASRTSSGGNQETQYF. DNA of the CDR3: TGTGCCAGTAGGACTAGTAGCGGAGGGAACCAAGAGACCCAGTACTTC.